Shown below are 25 T cell receptor beta chains from a single sample sequenced in a study of T-cell reconstitution after alpha-beta-depleted transplantation in children. Using unique molecular identifiers, the investigators prepared the TCRbeta library. TCRdb re-derived calls from the PCR reads in MiXCR, one entry per CDR3 protein. Of some 200,000 distinct CDR3 sequences in the sample, around 7% are singletons; the top ten hold more than 2.5%. The specimen comprised PBMCs from the stem cell graft donor, sampled from the stem cell graft. All receptors derive from a human donor who donated a stem cell graft to a child with Wiskott-Aldrich syndrome.

The table lists this clonotype with many counts. The gene calls are TRBV20-1 and TRBJ2-7; 11 bases fit TRBD2. The CDR3 spans 16 residues. Germline V gene data show CDR1 as DFQATT and CDR2 as SNEGSKA (reference sequence). V dropped 2 bases and J dropped 7; count of bases not matched to a gene: 13. CDR3 nucleotide sequence: TGCAGTGCTAGAACCCCCCGACTAGCGGGATCGGGGGAGCAGTACTTC. Its translation is CSARTPRLAGSGEQYF.

This clonotype was counted between two and nine times. This chain links TRBV4-1 with TRBJ2-1, with a weak D call TRBD2 (6 bases). V was pared by 9 bases and J by 10 bases, with 22 bases between. Germline CDR1 reads MGHRA; CDR2 reads YSYEKL. The CDR3 consists of 14 residues. The CDR3: CASSRDSPLGEQFF. CDR3 DNA sequence: TGCGCCAGTTCGCGGGACTCCCCTTTAGGAGAGCAGTTCTTC.

This clonotype was seen ten or more times. This chain uses TRBV27 with TRBJ2-2; D is uncertain. This CDR3 has 13 residues. Trimming took off 9 bases at V and 0 bases at J, with 8 bases between the two ends. CDR1 and CDR2 from the germline V gene are MNHEY and SMNVEV (reference sequence). The CDR3, as DNA: TGTGCCAGTCAAAGGCCGAACACCGGGGAGCTGTTTTTT. Translated, it gives CASQRPNTGELFF.

Ten or more counts support this clonotype. The gene calls are TRBV7-9 and TRBJ2-3, with D uncertain. The CDR3 has 16 residues. Trimming left V 5 bases short and J 4 bases short, with 19 bases between. CDR1 and CDR2 (germline): SEHNR, FQNEAQ (reference sequence). CDR3 in amino acids: CASSARTASSSDTQYF. CDR3 DNA sequence: TGTGCCAGCAGCGCGAGAACAGCCTCCTCTTCAGATACGCAGTATTTT.

This clonotype was observed a handful of times. This chain connects TRBV4-1 to TRBJ1-4, with TRBD1 as a possible D gene (5 bases). V lost 4 bases and J lost 5, with 17 bases in between. The CDR3 sequence is 16 residues long. Germline V gene sequence: CDR1 MGHRA, CDR2 YSYEKL. CDR3 coding DNA: TGCGCCAGCAGCCCTATTTGGGGGGACGGGAATGAAAAACTGTTTTTT. Protein sequence: CASSPIWGDGNEKLFF.

Many counts were recorded for this clonotype. The rearrangement uses TRBV12-3 or TRBV12-4 and TRBJ2-1; D uncertain. This CDR3 spans 15 amino acids. V was cut by 1 base and J by 0 bases, with 7 bases left in between. The CDR3 loop reads CASSLGAVSYNEQFF. The CDR3 DNA follows: TGTGCCAGCAGTTTAGGTGCGGTCTCCTACAATGAGCAGTTCTTC.

This clonotype was observed many times. The chain has TRBV29-1 and TRBJ1-6; D is unresolved. Germline-derived CDR1 and CDR2 are SQVTM and ANQGSEA. V dropped 8 bases and J dropped 5 bases, with 13 bases sitting between them. The CDR3 consists of 13 residues. CDR3 amino acids: CSTRDGNNSPLHF. CDR3 in DNA: TGCAGCACCCGCGACGGAAATAATTCACCCCTCCACTTT.

In this sample, this clonotype turned up many times. The chain couples TRBV4-2 to TRBJ1-5, with a tentative D call TRBD1 (5 bases). Germline lookup yields CDR1 LGHNA and CDR2 YNFKEQ. This CDR3 has 16 residues. The V and J ends lost 6 bases and 5 bases respectively, with 20 bases between them. The CDR3 reads CASRKGTGGSDQPQHF. CDR3 sequence (DNA): TGTGCCAGCAGGAAAGGGACCGGAGGGTCGGATCAGCCCCAGCATTTT.

Ten or more counts support this clonotype. The rearrangement links TRBV4-1 to TRBJ1-5, with D possibly being TRBD1 (5 bases). Trimming stripped 1 base from V and 0 bases from J, with 7 bases between. The CDR3 is 15 amino acids. Looked up from germline, CDR1 is MGHRA and CDR2 is YSYEKL. The CDR3 DNA follows: TGCGCCAGCAGCCAAGGAGGGACTAGCAATCAGCCCCAGCATTTT. Translated, it gives CASSQGGTSNQPQHF.

This clonotype was detected many times. The V gene is TRBV24-1, the J gene TRBJ2-3, with 11 bases lining up with TRBD2. CDR3 length equals 19 residues. Germline CDR1 KGHDR, CDR2 SFDVKD. V gave up 3 bases and J gave up 0 bases; unmatched junction bases: 10. The DNA of the CDR3 is TGTGCCACCAGTGATGTGGTCGGGACTAGCGGAGCAAGCACAGATACGCAGTATTTT. Translation: CATSDVVGTSGASTDTQYF.

This clonotype was found many times. The V and J genes are TRBV6-5 and TRBJ2-3, with 7 bases that match TRBD2. V shed 2 bases and J 9 bases; nucleotides not matched to a gene: 2. This CDR3 is 12 amino acids long. Germline V CDR1 and CDR2: MNHEY, SVGAGI. The CDR3 sequence is CASSYRGGTQYF. CDR3 DNA sequence: TGTGCCAGCAGTTACCGGGGAGGGACGCAGTATTTT.

Ten or more counts support this clonotype. The gene calls are TRBV9 and TRBJ2-3, with no clear D. CDR1 SGDLS and CDR2 YYNGEE come from the germline V gene. V lost 0 bases to trimming and J lost 8 bases, with 7 bases between them. CDR3 length: 12 amino acids. The CDR3 protein is CASSVGGTTQYF. For the CDR3, the DNA is TGTGCCAGCAGCGTAGGAGGAACTACGCAGTATTTT.

This rearrangement joins TRBV19 to TRBJ2-1; TRBD2 is a possible D gene (7 bases). V lost 8 bases and J 5 bases, leaving 19 bases between the germline ends. The CDR3 is 15 amino acids. Germline loops: CDR1 LNHDA, CDR2 SQIVND (reference sequence). The CDR3 nucleotides are TGTGCCAGTTGGGAGGGGGAGGGGCCTAACAATGAGCAGTTCTTC. The encoded protein is CASWEGEGPNNEQFF.

This clonotype was detected only a few times. V and J are TRBV7-9 and TRBJ1-2; 12 nucleotides match TRBD1. V was clipped by 4 bases and J by 2 bases; unmatched bases: 8. The CDR3 runs 17 residues. Germline V gives CDR1 SEHNR, CDR2 FQNEAQ (reference sequence). The CDR3 nucleotides are TGTGCCAGCAGCTCCGGGACAGGGGGCATAGGAAACTATGGCTACACCTTC. Amino acid sequence: CASSSGTGGIGNYGYTF.

This clonotype was recorded many times. V and J are TRBV4-3 and TRBJ1-1; 9 bases align to TRBD1. Germline V gene data show CDR1 as LGHNA and CDR2 as YSLEER. The CDR3 sequence is 16 residues long. V gave up 3 bases and J gave up 4 bases; unmatched junction bases: 9. The chain's CDR3 is CASSQVLGTGPTEAFF. The CDR3, as DNA: TGCGCCAGCAGCCAGGTGTTAGGGACAGGGCCCACTGAAGCTTTCTTT.

The table lists this clonotype with many counts. J is TRBJ2-1 and V is TRBV4-3; D ambiguous. Germline CDR1 and CDR2: LGHNA and YSLEER. Trimming shortened V by 2 bases and J by 5 bases, and 16 bases separated the two germline ends. The CDR3 runs to 16 residues. CDR3 nucleotides: TGCGCCAGCAGCCAATCTCTAGTGCGAACACACAATGAGCAGTTCTTC. It yields the protein CASSQSLVRTHNEQFF.

This clonotype was recorded at least ten times. This chain uses TRBV5-1 with TRBJ2-7; D is unclear. This CDR3 region has 15 residues. CDR1 is SGHRS, CDR2 YFSETQ, per germline. Trimming took off 4 bases at V and 2 bases at J, with 16 bases between the two ends. CDR3 region: CASSEPDRPTYEQYF. The CDR3 DNA follows: TGCGCCAGCAGCGAGCCGGACCGACCAACCTACGAGCAGTACTTC.

This clonotype came up many times. This sequence joins TRBV13 and TRBJ1-2; D is ambiguous. V was pared by 0 bases and J by 7 bases, with 9 bases between. Germline lookup yields CDR1 PRHDT and CDR2 FYEKMQ (reference sequence). The CDR3 sequence is 13 residues long. The CDR3 nucleotides read TGTGCCAGCAGCTTAGGAACCCCCTCTGGCTACACCTTC. Amino acid sequence: CASSLGTPSGYTF.

This clonotype appeared many times. The chain has TRBV12-3 or TRBV12-4 and TRBJ2-7, with 9 bases lining up with TRBD1. The junction had 6 bases not matched to a gene; V was cut back by 3 bases and J by 6 bases. There are 14 residues in the CDR3. CDR3 in DNA: TGTGCCAGCAGTTTGTTGGACAGGGGCAGCGAGCAGTACTTC. Its protein is CASSLLDRGSEQYF.

There are a few counts of this clonotype. The chain has TRBV7-2 and TRBJ2-7; D call uncertain. The V end was cut by 4 bases, the J end by 3 bases, with 19 bases between. The V gene's germline CDR1 is SGHTA and CDR2 FQGNSA. The CDR3 length is 16 residues. The CDR3 coding sequence is TGTGCCAGCAGCTGGAAGGATTCCCCCTACTACTACGAGCAGTACTTC. The encoded protein is CASSWKDSPYYYEQYF.

This clonotype came up many times. This chain links TRBV20-1 with TRBJ2-7; 8 positions agree with TRBD2. V dropped 8 bases and J dropped 3; count of bases not matched to a gene: 6. The CDR3 length is 12 residues. Germline V CDR1 and CDR2: DFQATT, SNEGSKA (reference sequence). CDR3 loop: CSMASGSYEQYF. The CDR3 region has the DNA TGCAGTATGGCCAGCGGGAGCTACGAGCAGTACTTC.

V and J are TRBV3-1 and TRBJ2-6; D is perhaps TRBD1 (5 bases). V was clipped by 1 base and J by 0 bases, with 10 bases between them. This CDR3 comprises 17 residues. Germline V gene data show CDR1 as LGHDT and CDR2 as YNNKEL (reference sequence). CDR3 loop: CASSQGGRPSGANVLTF. In DNA form, the CDR3 reads TGTGCCAGCAGCCAAGGGGGCAGGCCCTCTGGGGCCAACGTCCTGACTTTC.

Many counts were recorded for this clonotype. The chain recombines TRBV10-1 with TRBJ2-1, with D possibly matching TRBD2 (5 bases). Per germline, CDR1 WNHNN and CDR2 SYGVQD (reference sequence). The CDR3 covers 16 residues. V was cut by 1 base and J by 0 bases, with 10 bases left in between. CDR3 sequence: CASSEWPGSSYNEQFF. CDR3 coding DNA: TGCGCCAGCAGTGAGTGGCCGGGATCCTCCTACAATGAGCAGTTCTTC.

This clonotype showed up just a few times. The rearrangement links TRBV5-5 to TRBJ2-6; D uncertain. V was cut by 4 bases and J by 1 base, with 15 bases left in between. This CDR3 contains 17 residues. CDR1 SGHKS and CDR2 YYEKEE come from the germline V gene (reference sequence). The CDR3 DNA is TGTGCCAGCAGCCCTTTTGACCCGCGGTCTGGGGCCAACGTCCTGACTTTC. Protein sequence: CASSPFDPRSGANVLTF.

This clonotype was recorded at least ten times. The V and J genes are TRBV7-9 and TRBJ2-6; D is uncertain. Trimming removed 1 base from V and 1 base from J, with 8 bases in between. CDR1 SEHNR and CDR2 FQNEAQ come from the germline V gene (reference sequence). This CDR3 comprises 16 residues. CDR3 residues: CASSLDTRSGANVLTF. For the CDR3, the DNA is TGTGCCAGCAGCTTAGATACGAGATCTGGGGCCAACGTCCTGACTTTC.